This T cell receptor (beta chain) was found in a study of cytomegalovirus exposure and HLA in healthy donors. 60 Vbeta and 13 Jbeta primers were used in PCR. Libraries were prepared by immunoSEQ multiplex PCR; TCRdb keeps only in-frame clonotypes and omits some of them. The sample yields some 150,000 clones, about four fifths seen once. CDR3 length: 15 residues. The trim removed 3 bases at V and 2 bases at J, leaving 4 bases unmatched. Germline CDR1 and CDR2: SGHRS and YFSETQ. The sequence derives from a woman between 50 and 59 years old in good health and CMV-seronegative. Sequenced: PBMCs. The chain carries TRBV5-1 and TRBJ1-3; 8 bases agree with TRBD1. CDR3: CASSSQGAAGNTIYF. CDR3 DNA: TGCGCCAGCAGCTCGCAGGGGGCGGCTGGAAACACCATATATTTT.